This T cell receptor beta chain was found in a study of cytomegalovirus exposure and HLA in healthy donors. Study-level findings and limits: Among the sequence variants, a highly shared cluster was likely an artifact of sequencing. Earlier findings revealed that most TCR beta V segments proved productive either about 87% or about 30% of the time. Cytomegalovirus-associated TCR beta chains were listed, numbering under 200.

Researchers ran the PCR with 60 Vbeta and 13 Jbeta primers. The repertoire was sequenced with immunoSEQ multiplex PCR; TCRdb's copy has only in-frame clones and lacks some. There are 160,000 or so clones in the sample; about two thirds occur only once, and approximately 3% lies in the top ten. The germline V gene encodes CDR1 MNHEY and CDR2 SVGAGI. This CDR3 contains 13 residues. The V end lost 5 bases, the J end lost 6 bases, and 14 bases lay between the germline ends. Regarding this clone: What it binds is unknown.

Input material: PBMCs. This clonotype was obtained from a woman between 25 and 40 years old in good health and CMV-seronegative. The chain recombines TRBV6-5 with TRBJ2-7, with D perhaps TRBD2 (6 bases). The DNA of the CDR3 is TGTGCCAGCAGTCTTACATGGGGAGGCGAGCAGTACTTC. Protein product: CASSLTWGGEQYF.